One TCR beta chain is described in this entry. Its cognate antigen is unknown. The individuals who served as donors were healthy Caucasians living in Russia, aged roughly 6 to 100. Isolated PBMCs totaled at least 6 million in each sample. The CDR3 spans 14 residues. V lost 6 bases and J lost 7; bases outside the gene matches: 10. Germline CDR1 is MNHNY and CDR2 is SVGAGI (reference sequence). The sample is drawn from a study of blood T cells in healthy people across ages. Study observations and caveats: Investigators viewed diversity estimates from one million T cells as underestimates, the study reported. Higher naive T cell percentage went strongly together with higher TCR beta diversity.

Using a J-beta primer mix together with a sample-barcoded 5' primer, a second PCR was run for roughly 7 to 12 cycles. TCRdb reprocessed the 5' RACE reads via MiXCR and lists one record per CDR3 protein. The sample consists of about 650,000 distinct CDR3 sequences, approximately 29% of them appearing once. The J gene is TRBJ1-1, the V gene TRBV6-6; 8 bases are a match to TRBD1. The source is a woman older than 75 in good health. Sequenced material: blood. CDR3 in DNA: TGTGCCAGCAGCTCGACAGGGGCTCCTAGTGAAGCTTTCTTT. Translation gives CASSSTGAPSEAFF.